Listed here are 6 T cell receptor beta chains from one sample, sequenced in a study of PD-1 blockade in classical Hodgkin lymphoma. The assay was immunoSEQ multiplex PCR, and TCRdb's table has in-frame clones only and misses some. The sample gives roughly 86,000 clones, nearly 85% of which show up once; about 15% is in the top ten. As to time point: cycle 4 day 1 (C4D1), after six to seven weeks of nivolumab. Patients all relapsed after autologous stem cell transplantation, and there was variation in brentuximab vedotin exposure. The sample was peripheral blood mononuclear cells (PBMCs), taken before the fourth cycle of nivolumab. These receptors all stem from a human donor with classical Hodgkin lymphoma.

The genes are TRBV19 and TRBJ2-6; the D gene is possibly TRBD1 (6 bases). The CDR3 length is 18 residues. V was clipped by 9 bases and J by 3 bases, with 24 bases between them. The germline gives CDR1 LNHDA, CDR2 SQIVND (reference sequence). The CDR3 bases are TGTGCCAGCAAACCGGTAGTCGGGACACTCAGTGGGGCCAACGTCCTGACTTTC. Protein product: CASKPVVGTLSGANVLTF.

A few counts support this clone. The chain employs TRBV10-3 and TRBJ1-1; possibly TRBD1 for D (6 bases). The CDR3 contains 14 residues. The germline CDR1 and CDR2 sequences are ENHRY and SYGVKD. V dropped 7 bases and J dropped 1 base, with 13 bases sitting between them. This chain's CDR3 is CAITQGGGNTEAFF. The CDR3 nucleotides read TGTGCCATCACTCAAGGAGGGGGGAACACTGAAGCTTTCTTT.

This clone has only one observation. In DNA, the CDR3 is TGTGCCAGCAGTACCGGACAGTTGGAAGAGACCCAGTACTTC. Its translation: CASSTGQLEETQYF. The J gene is TRBJ2-5, the V gene TRBV9, with D possibly matching TRBD1 (6 bases). Trimming took 5 bases from V and 3 from J, leaving 14 bases between them. CDR1 is SGDLS, CDR2 YYNGEE, per germline. CDR3 length equals 14 residues.

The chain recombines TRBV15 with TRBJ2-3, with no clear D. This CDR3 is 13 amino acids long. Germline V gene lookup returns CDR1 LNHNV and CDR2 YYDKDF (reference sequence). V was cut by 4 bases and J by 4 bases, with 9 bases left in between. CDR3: CATSNIIADTQYF. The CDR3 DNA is TGTGCCACCAGCAACATAATTGCAGATACGCAGTATTTT.

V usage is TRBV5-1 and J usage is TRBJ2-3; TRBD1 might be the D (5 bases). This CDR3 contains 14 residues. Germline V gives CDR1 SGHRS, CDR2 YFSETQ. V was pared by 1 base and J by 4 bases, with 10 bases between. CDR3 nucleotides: TGCGCCAGCAGCTTGTCACAGGTCGCAGATACGCAGTATTTT. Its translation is CASSLSQVADTQYF.

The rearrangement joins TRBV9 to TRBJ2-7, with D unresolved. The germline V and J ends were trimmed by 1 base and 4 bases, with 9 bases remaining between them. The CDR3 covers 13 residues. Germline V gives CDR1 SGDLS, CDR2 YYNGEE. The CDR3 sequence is CASSVIPGYEQYF. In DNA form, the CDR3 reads TGTGCCAGCAGCGTAATCCCTGGGTACGAGCAGTACTTC.